This T cell receptor (beta chain) derives from a study of blood T cell repertoires in COVID-19. Study-wide background: PBMCs, B-cell-depleted T cells, or T cells were the source of the cDNA or gDNA that made up the material.

V lost 4 bases, J lost 6 bases, and 15 bases lay in between. The CDR3 spans 13 residues. CDR1 and CDR2 (germline): GTSNPN, SVGIG (reference sequence). Per the original methods: For nucleated cells, counts were estimated from reference gene primer amplification. Repertoires were generated with immunoSEQ multiplex PCR, while TCRdb's copy carries only in-frame clones and drops some. The V and J calls and clone size come from that table; D and trimming were worked out from the DNA. The sample consists of fewer than 80,000 clones, under 95% of them appearing once. V is TRBV30 and J is TRBJ1-2, with D tentatively TRBD1 (6 bases). This TCR came from an elderly woman with active or convalescent COVID-19. The sequenced sample was peripheral blood. CDR3 nucleotides: TGTGCCTGGATAAGTCGGACAGAGAATGGCTACACCTTC. This sequence encodes CAWISRTENGYTF. Full variable domain (remainder filled in from reference TRBV30 and TRBJ1-2): SQTIHQWPATLVQPVGSPLSLECTVEGTSNPNLYWYRQAAGRGLQLLFYSVGIGQISSEVPQNLSASRPQDRQFILSSKKLLLSDSGFYLCAWISRTENGYTFGSGTRLTVV.